This TCR beta chain came from a study of T-cell reconstitution after alpha-beta-depleted transplantation in children. The study, taken as a whole, reports: Alpha-beta T cells present about two months after transplant were reported to originate from several hundred expanded graft clones.

During its preparation, the TCRbeta library received unique molecular identifiers. TCRdb processed the PCR reads anew with MiXCR; each CDR3 protein has one entry. The sample yields almost 500,000 distinct CDR3 sequences, about 10% seen once. Germline CDR1 DFQATT, CDR2 SNEGSKA (reference sequence). The CDR3 loop spans 17 amino acids. A word on this clonotype: The antigen remains unidentified. Germline is not matched at one junction end, which may reflect a read error.

The clonotype comes from a child aged 2-9 years with inherited bone marrow failure, due to receive a stem cell transplant. The V call is TRBV20-1, the J call TRBJ2-1; TRBD2 matches at 11 bases. The starting material was PBMCs, obtained before TCRalphabeta/CD19-depleted stem cell transplant. DNA of the CDR3: TGCTGTGCTAGAGATCCCACTAGCGGGAGAACCTACAATGAGCAGTTCTTC. Its translation: CCARDPTSGRTYNEQFF.